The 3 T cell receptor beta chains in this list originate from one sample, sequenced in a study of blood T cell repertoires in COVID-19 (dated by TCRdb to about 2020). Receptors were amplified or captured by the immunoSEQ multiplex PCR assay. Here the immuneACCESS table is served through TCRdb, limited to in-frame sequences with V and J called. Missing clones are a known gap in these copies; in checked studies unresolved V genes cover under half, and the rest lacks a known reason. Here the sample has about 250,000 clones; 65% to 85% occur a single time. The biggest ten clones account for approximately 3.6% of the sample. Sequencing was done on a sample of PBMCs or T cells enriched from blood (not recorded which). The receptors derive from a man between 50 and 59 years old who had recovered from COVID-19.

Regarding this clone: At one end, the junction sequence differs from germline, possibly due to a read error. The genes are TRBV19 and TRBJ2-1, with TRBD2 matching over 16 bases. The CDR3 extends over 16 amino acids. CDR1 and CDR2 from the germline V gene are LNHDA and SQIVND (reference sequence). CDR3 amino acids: CARSGTSGGAGFEQFF. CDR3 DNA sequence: TGTGCCCGTAGCGGGACTAGCGGGGGGGCGGGCTTTGAGCAGTTCTTC.

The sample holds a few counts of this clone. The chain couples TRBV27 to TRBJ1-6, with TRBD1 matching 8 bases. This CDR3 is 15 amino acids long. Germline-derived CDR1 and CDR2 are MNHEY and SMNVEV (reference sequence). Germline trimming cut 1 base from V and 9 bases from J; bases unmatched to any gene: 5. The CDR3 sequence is CASSLFYRGISPLHF. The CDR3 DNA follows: TGTGCCAGCAGTTTATTCTACAGGGGGATTTCACCCCTCCACTTT.

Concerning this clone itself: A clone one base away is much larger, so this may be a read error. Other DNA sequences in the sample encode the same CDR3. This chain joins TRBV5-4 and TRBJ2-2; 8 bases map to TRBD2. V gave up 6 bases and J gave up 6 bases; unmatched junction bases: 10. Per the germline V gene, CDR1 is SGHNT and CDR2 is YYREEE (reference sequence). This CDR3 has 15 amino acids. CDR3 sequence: CASNPVGGGSGELFF. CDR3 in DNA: TGTGCCAGCAATCCTGTCGGGGGGGGGTCCGGGGAGCTGTTTTTT. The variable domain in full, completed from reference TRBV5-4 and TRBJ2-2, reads ETGVTQSPTHLIKTRGQQVTLRCSSQSGHNTVSWYQQALGQGPQFIFQYYREEENGRGNFPPRFSGLQFPNYSSELNVNALELDDSALYLCASNPVGGGSGELFFGEGSRLTVL.